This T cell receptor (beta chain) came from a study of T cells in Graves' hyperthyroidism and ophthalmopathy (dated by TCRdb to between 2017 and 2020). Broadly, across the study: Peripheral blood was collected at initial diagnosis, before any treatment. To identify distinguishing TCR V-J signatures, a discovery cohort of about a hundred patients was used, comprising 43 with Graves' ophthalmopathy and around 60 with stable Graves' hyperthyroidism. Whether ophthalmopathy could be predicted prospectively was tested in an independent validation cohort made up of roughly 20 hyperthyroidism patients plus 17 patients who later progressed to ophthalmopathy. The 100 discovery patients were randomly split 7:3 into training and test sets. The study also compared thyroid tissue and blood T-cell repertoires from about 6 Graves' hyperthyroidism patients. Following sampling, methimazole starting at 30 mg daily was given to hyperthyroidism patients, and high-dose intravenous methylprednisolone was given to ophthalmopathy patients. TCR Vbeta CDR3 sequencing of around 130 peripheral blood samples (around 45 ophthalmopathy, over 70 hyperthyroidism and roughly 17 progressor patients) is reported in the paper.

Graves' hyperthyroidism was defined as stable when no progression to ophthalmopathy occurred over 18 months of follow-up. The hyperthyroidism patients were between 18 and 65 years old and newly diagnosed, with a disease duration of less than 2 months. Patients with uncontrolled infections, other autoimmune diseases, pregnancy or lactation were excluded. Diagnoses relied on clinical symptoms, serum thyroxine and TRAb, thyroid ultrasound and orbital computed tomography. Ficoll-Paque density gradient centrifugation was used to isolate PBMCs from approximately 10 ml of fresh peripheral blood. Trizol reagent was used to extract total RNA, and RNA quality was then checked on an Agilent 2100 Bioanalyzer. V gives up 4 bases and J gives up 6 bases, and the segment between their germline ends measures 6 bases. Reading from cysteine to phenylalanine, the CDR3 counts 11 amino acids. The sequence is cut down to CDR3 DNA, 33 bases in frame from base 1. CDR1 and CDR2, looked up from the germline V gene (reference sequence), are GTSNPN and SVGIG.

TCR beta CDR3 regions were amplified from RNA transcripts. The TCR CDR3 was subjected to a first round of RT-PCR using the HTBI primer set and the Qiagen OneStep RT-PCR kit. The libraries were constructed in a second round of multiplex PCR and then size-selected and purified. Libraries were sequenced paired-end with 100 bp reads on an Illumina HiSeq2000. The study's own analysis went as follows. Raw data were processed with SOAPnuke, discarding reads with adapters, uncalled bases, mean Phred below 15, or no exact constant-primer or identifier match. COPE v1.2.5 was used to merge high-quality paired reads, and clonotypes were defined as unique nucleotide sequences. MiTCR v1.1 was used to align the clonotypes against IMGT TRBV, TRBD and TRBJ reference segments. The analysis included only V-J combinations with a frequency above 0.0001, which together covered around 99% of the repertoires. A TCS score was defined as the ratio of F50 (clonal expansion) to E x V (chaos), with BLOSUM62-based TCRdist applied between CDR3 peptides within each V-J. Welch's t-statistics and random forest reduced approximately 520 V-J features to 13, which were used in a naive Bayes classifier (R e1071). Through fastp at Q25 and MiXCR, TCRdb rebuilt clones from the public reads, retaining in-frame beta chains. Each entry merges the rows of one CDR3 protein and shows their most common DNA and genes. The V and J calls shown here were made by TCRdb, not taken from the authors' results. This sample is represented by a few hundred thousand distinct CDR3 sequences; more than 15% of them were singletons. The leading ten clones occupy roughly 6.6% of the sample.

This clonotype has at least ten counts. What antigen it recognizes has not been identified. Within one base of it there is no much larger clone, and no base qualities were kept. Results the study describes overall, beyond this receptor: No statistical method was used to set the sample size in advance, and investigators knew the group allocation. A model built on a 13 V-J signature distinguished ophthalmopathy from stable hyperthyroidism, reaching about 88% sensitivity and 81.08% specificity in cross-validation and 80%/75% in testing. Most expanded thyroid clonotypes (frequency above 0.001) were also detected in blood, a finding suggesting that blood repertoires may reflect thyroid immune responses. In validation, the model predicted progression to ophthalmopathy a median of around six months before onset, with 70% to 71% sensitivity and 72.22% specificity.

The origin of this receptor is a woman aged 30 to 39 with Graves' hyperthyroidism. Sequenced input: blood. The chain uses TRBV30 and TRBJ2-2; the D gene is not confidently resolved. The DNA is TGTGCCTGGAAGTTTCCCGGGGAGCTGTTTTTT. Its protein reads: CAWKFPGELFF.